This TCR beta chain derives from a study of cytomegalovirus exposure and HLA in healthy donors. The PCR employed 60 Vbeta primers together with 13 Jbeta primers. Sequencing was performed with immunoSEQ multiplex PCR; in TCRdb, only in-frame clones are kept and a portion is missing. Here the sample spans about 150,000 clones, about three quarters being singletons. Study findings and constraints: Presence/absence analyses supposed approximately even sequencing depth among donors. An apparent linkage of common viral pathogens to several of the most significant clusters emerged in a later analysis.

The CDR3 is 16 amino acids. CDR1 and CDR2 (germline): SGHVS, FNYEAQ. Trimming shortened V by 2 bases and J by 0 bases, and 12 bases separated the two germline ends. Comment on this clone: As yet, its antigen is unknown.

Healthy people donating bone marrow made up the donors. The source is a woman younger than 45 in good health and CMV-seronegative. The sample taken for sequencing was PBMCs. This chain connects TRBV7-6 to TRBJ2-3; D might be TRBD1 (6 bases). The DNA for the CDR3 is TGTGCCAGCAGCTTAACAGGGTCCTCTAGCACAGATACGCAGTATTTT. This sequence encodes CASSLTGSSSTDTQYF.